One and the same sample provided the 17 T cell receptor beta chains below, sequenced in a study of beta chain features in type 1 diabetes. Whole-study results and caveats: Shortening that was moderate but significant affected the TCRB CDR3s of Type 1 diabetes patients in all four CD4+ subsets.

Which antigens these TCRs recognize remains unknown. Every isolated RNA sample was fully reverse transcribed, so sequencing captured expressed TCRB transcripts. Some clones are missing from TCRdb's copy, which holds only in-frame ones; the method was immunoSEQ multiplex PCR. The sample has fewer than 300,000 clones; about a tenth are singletons. The sample consisted of naive CD4+ T cells from blood. These receptors were collected from a man aged 25-45 years with type 1 diabetes.

This clone has more than one count but fewer than ten. This sequence joins TRBV18 and TRBJ2-1; TRBD2 is a possible D gene (6 bases). Germline-derived CDR1 and CDR2 are KGHSH and LQKENI. V was clipped by 3 bases and J by 0 bases, with 21 bases between them. The CDR3 is made up of 19 amino acids. Written as DNA, the CDR3 is TGTGCCAGCTCACCTTATAGTGGTGTGGAGGGCCTCTCCTACAATGAGCAGTTCTTC. It specifies CASSPYSGVEGLSYNEQFF.

The rearrangement joins TRBV29-1 to TRBJ2-3, with 9 bases aligning to TRBD1. Per the germline V gene, CDR1 is SQVTM and CDR2 is ANQGSEA. The CDR3 is 17 residues long. With 6 bases clipped from V and 3 bases from J, the junction kept 16 bases outside the gene matches. CDR3 bases: TGCAGCGTGACCCAAGCCTCGGGACAGGGCGATACAGATACGCAGTATTTT. Amino acid sequence: CSVTQASGQGDTDTQYF.

This clone was seen more than once but under ten times. The V and J genes are TRBV18 and TRBJ2-7, with TRBD1 matching over 8 bases. After removal of 4 bases from V and 3 bases from J, the junction contained 11 bases not matched to a gene. CDR3 length equals 16 residues. The germline V gene has CDR1 KGHSH and CDR2 LQKENI. CDR3 sequence reads: CASSRTPGQVHYEQYF. CDR3 DNA sequence: TGTGCCAGCTCACGAACTCCGGGACAGGTTCACTACGAGCAGTACTTC.

This clone was seen more than once but under ten times. The chain employs TRBV6-5 and TRBJ1-2; 9 positions agree with TRBD1. The V gene's germline CDR1 is MNHEY and CDR2 SVGAGI. Trimming cost V 0 bases and J 8 bases; bases outside gene matches: 7. This CDR3 has 15 amino acids. The chain's CDR3 is CASSYSGTGTQGYTF. CDR3 bases: TGTGCCAGCAGTTACTCCGGGACAGGGACGCAGGGCTACACCTTC.

CDR3 amino acids: CASSRTGSCTF. In nucleotides, the CDR3 is TGTGCCAGCAGCCGGACAGGGAGCTGCACCTTC. The chain is built from TRBV28 and TRBJ1-2; 8 nucleotides match TRBD1. V lost 6 bases, J lost 13 bases, and 7 bases stayed unmatched. CDR3 length: 11 amino acids. In germline, CDR1 is MDHEN, CDR2 SYDVKM.

A few counts support this clone. CDR3 sequence: CASRKLGAGYSGANVLTF. The CDR3 coding sequence is TGTGCCAGCAGAAAATTGGGTGCGGGGTACTCTGGGGCCAACGTCCTGACTTTC. V gene TRBV13 combines with J gene TRBJ2-6; D possibly corresponds to TRBD2 (6 bases). The CDR3 length is 18 residues. CDR1 is PRHDT and CDR2 is FYEKMQ in the germline V gene (reference sequence). Trimming cost V 6 bases and J 0 bases, with 18 bases left between them.

V gene TRBV11-3 combines with J gene TRBJ2-7, with 7 positions matching TRBD1. With 5 bases clipped from V and 6 bases from J, the junction kept 7 bases outside the gene matches. The CDR3 runs 13 residues. Germline CDR1 SGHNT, CDR2 YENEEA. As DNA, the CDR3 is TGTGCCAGCAGCACGGGACAGCCTGGCGAGCAGTACTTC. Translated, it gives CASSTGQPGEQYF.

The rearrangement joins TRBV29-1 to TRBJ2-5, with TRBD1 matching 9 bases. V lost 1 base, J lost 5 bases, and 17 bases stayed unmatched. Germline CDR1 SQVTM, CDR2 ANQGSEA. CDR3 length: 18 amino acids. The CDR3 loop reads CSVEVRGVEQGARETQYF. CDR3 DNA: TGCAGCGTTGAAGTACGAGGGGTCGAACAGGGGGCGAGGGAGACCCAGTACTTC.

The J gene is TRBJ2-7, the V gene TRBV7-2; 11 nucleotides align to TRBD1. CDR1 is SGHTA, CDR2 FQGNSA, per germline. The J segment lost 1 base and the V segment lost 5 bases, leaving 4 bases of the junction unmatched. The CDR3 length is 15 residues. CDR3 DNA sequence: TGTGCCAGCAGCCAAGGACAGGGGGCATCCTACGAGCAGTACTTC. This codes for CASSQGQGASYEQYF.

The chain is built from TRBV2 and TRBJ1-1; D perhaps matches TRBD1 (5 bases). There are 14 residues in the CDR3. With 1 base removed from V and 3 bases from J, the gap between germline ends came to 9 bases. CDR1 and CDR2 from the germline V gene are SNHLY and FYNNEI. The CDR3 here is CASSEETGDTEAFF. The DNA for the CDR3 is TGTGCCAGCAGTGAAGAAACGGGGGACACTGAAGCTTTCTTT.

The V gene is TRBV4-1, the J gene TRBJ1-2; TRBD1 might be the D (6 bases). V lost 0 bases and J lost 4, with 15 bases in between. The CDR3 length is 16 residues. Germline lookup yields CDR1 MGHRA and CDR2 YSYEKL. CDR3 sequence reads: CASSQDRTDLSYGYTF. The CDR3 DNA sequence: TGCGCCAGCAGCCAAGATAGGACAGATCTCTCCTATGGCTACACCTTC.

CDR3 loop: CASSEATRVSEQFF. DNA for the CDR3: TGTGCCAGCAGTGAAGCGACCAGGGTCTCTGAGCAGTTCTTC. V is TRBV2 and J is TRBJ2-1; D possibly corresponds to TRBD1 (5 bases). This CDR3 spans 14 amino acids. The germline V gene has CDR1 SNHLY and CDR2 FYNNEI. V was cut by 0 bases and J by 9 bases, with 12 bases left in between. Full variable domain (missing parts from reference TRBV2 and TRBJ2-1): EPEVTQTPSHQVTQMGQEVILRCVPISNHLYFYWYRQILGQKVEFLVSFYNNEISEKSEIFDDQFSVERPDGSNFTLKIRSTKLEDSAMYFCASSEATRVSEQFFGPGTRLTVL.

This chain joins TRBV5-1 and TRBJ2-2, with TRBD1 matching over 7 bases. Germline V lookup: CDR1 SGHRS, CDR2 YFSETQ. V lost 4 bases, J lost 5 bases, and 5 bases stayed unmatched. CDR3 length: 14 residues. The CDR3 sequence: CASSTGQRTGELFF. In DNA, the CDR3 is TGCGCCAGCAGCACGGGACAGAGGACCGGGGAGCTGTTTTTT.

This clone was seen more than once but under ten times. The genes are TRBV5-1 and TRBJ2-2; possible D gene TRBD2, 6 bases. The ends were cut back, 2 bases at V and 7 bases at J, with 12 bases in the middle. Germline loops: CDR1 SGHRS, CDR2 YFSETQ. The length of the CDR3 is 14 residues. The CDR3 here is CASSFGGRDGELFF. As DNA, the CDR3 is TGCGCCAGCAGCTTCGGGGGTCGGGACGGGGAGCTGTTTTTT.

V gene TRBV5-1 combines with J gene TRBJ2-5; 14 positions agree with TRBD2. The J segment lost 2 bases and the V segment lost 4 bases, leaving 4 bases of the junction unmatched. This CDR3 is 16 amino acids long. The germline V gene has CDR1 SGHRS and CDR2 YFSETQ. CDR3 in DNA: TGCGCCAGCAGCCCGGGACTAGCGGGGGTACAAGAGACCCAGTACTTC. Translated, it gives CASSPGLAGVQETQYF.

This clone has more than one count but fewer than ten. This chain uses TRBV11-2 with TRBJ1-1; 7 bases fit TRBD1. This CDR3 spans 13 amino acids. Trimming removed 0 bases from V and 10 bases from J; junction bases left unmatched: 5. Germline values: CDR1 SGHAT, CDR2 FQNNGV. Here the CDR3 DNA reads TGTGCCAGCAGCTTAGAAACAGGGGTAAGAGCTTTCTTT. Amino acids: CASSLETGVRAFF.

In DNA form, the CDR3 reads TGTGCCAGCAGCCGGACAGGGACCTACGAGCAGTACTTC. It specifies CASSRTGTYEQYF. The chain employs TRBV11-3 and TRBJ2-7; 8 nucleotides align to TRBD1. From germline, CDR1 is SGHNT and CDR2 YENEEA. V was pared by 5 bases and J by 2 bases, with 2 bases of the junction left unmatched. The CDR3 runs 13 residues.